The rows below give T cell receptor beta chains drawn from one sample of a study of blood T cells in healthy people across ages. MiXCR, applied by TCRdb to the 5' RACE reads, yields one record per CDR3 protein. Seen here are 2 million or so distinct CDR3 sequences, just under 50% observed once, and the top ten hold 2.1%. The specimen was blood. These receptors all come from a woman in her 40s in good health. CDR3s include the opening cysteine and the closing phenylalanine or tryptophan. Each record gives: J gene, V gene, clone size, D gene, CDR3 length, CDR3 DNA, CDR3 protein. A D gene is named only where the DNA matches it firmly. Clone size is stated in some rows and not others, as once, few, many or a class when expanded.

j_call: TRBJ2-1; v_call: TRBV4-1; clone_size: -; d_call: TRBD2; cdr3_length: 17; cdr3_nt: TGCGCCAGCAGCCAAGAGGCAGGGACTAGCTCCTACAATGAGCAGTTCTTC; cdr3_aa: CASSQEAGTSSYNEQFF
j_call: TRBJ2-3; v_call: TRBV27; clone_size: -; d_call: TRBD1; cdr3_length: 15; cdr3_nt: TGTGCCAGCAGTTTACGGCAGGGGGCTGGGGGTACGCAGTATTTT; cdr3_aa: CASSLRQGAGGTQYF
j_call: TRBJ1-5; v_call: TRBV6-2/TRBV6-3; clone_size: -; d_call: TRBD1; cdr3_length: 16; cdr3_nt: TGTGCCAGCAGTTTTATAAAACGACAGGGTGACCAGCCCCAGCATTTT; cdr3_aa: CASSFIKRQGDQPQHF
j_call: TRBJ2-7; v_call: TRBV20-1; clone_size: few; d_call: TRBD1; cdr3_length: 13; cdr3_nt: TGCAGTGCTAGACCGACAGGGTCAAGCGAGCAGTACTTC; cdr3_aa: CSARPTGSSEQYF
j_call: TRBJ2-5; v_call: TRBV20-1; clone_size: -; d_call: -; cdr3_length: 13; cdr3_nt: TGCAGTGCTAGTAGTTCCTGGGGGGAGACCCAGTACTTC; cdr3_aa: CSASSSWGETQYF
j_call: TRBJ2-1; v_call: TRBV4-3; clone_size: many; d_call: -; cdr3_length: 13; cdr3_nt: TGTGCCAGCAGCCAAGACCCATACAATGAGCAGTTCTTC; cdr3_aa: CASSQDPYNEQFF
j_call: TRBJ2-1; v_call: TRBV7-8; clone_size: -; d_call: TRBD2; cdr3_length: 16; cdr3_nt: TGTGCCAGCATGGCAAACGGGGGGGACTCCTACAATGAGCAGTTCTTC; cdr3_aa: CASMANGGDSYNEQFF
j_call: TRBJ2-3; v_call: TRBV7-2; clone_size: -; d_call: -; cdr3_length: 16; cdr3_nt: TGTGCCAGCAGCCTGCGAATAAGTGGAGGATCAGATACGCAGTATTTT; cdr3_aa: CASSLRISGGSDTQYF
j_call: TRBJ2-5; v_call: TRBV7-2; clone_size: -; d_call: -; cdr3_length: 13; cdr3_nt: TGTGCCAGCAGCTTCGACCCCGCGGAGACCCAGTACTTC; cdr3_aa: CASSFDPAETQYF
j_call: TRBJ1-1; v_call: TRBV10-2; clone_size: -; d_call: TRBD1; cdr3_length: 14; cdr3_nt: TGCGCCAGCAGGCTGGACAGGGGATCCGGTGAAGCTTTCTTT; cdr3_aa: CASRLDRGSGEAFF
j_call: TRBJ1-2; v_call: TRBV5-6; clone_size: few; d_call: TRBD1; cdr3_length: 14; cdr3_nt: TGTGCCAGCAGCTCGGGACAGCCCTACTATGGCTACACCTTC; cdr3_aa: CASSSGQPYYGYTF
j_call: TRBJ2-7; v_call: TRBV6-2/TRBV6-3; clone_size: -; d_call: -; cdr3_length: 12; cdr3_nt: TGTGCCAGCAGCGTTCCCCAGTACGAGCAGTACTTC; cdr3_aa: CASSVPQYEQYF
j_call: TRBJ2-3; v_call: TRBV20-1; clone_size: few; d_call: TRBD2; cdr3_length: 14; cdr3_nt: TGCAGTGCTAGTGCGCGGGGGGCTCGAGATACGCAGTATTTT; cdr3_aa: CSASARGARDTQYF
j_call: TRBJ2-4; v_call: TRBV7-8; clone_size: -; d_call: -; cdr3_length: 15; cdr3_nt: TGTGCCAGCAGCTTCGGGACCGTAGTCAAAAACATTCAGTACTTC; cdr3_aa: CASSFGTVVKNIQYF
j_call: TRBJ1-2; v_call: TRBV9; clone_size: -; d_call: -; cdr3_length: 13; cdr3_nt: TGTGCCAGCAGCCTCCCAATGGGGGATGGCTACACCTTC; cdr3_aa: CASSLPMGDGYTF
j_call: TRBJ2-6; v_call: TRBV28; clone_size: -; d_call: -; cdr3_length: 16; cdr3_nt: TGTGCCAGCAGCCACCCAGGGATTCCTGGGGCCAACGTCCTGACTTTC; cdr3_aa: CASSHPGIPGANVLTF
j_call: TRBJ1-1; v_call: TRBV5-1; clone_size: -; d_call: -; cdr3_length: 14; cdr3_nt: TGCGCCAGCAGCCGGGGCCAGCCGGACACTGAAGCTTTCTTT; cdr3_aa: CASSRGQPDTEAFF
j_call: TRBJ2-7; v_call: TRBV27; clone_size: -; d_call: -; cdr3_length: 14; cdr3_nt: TGTGCCAGCAGCCGCCGGGACGGATCCTACGAGCAGTACTTC; cdr3_aa: CASSRRDGSYEQYF
j_call: TRBJ1-2; v_call: TRBV7-2; clone_size: -; d_call: -; cdr3_length: 16; cdr3_nt: TGTGCCAGCAGCTTAGGCAGCGCCATACCCAACTATGGCTACACCTTC; cdr3_aa: CASSLGSAIPNYGYTF
j_call: TRBJ2-3; v_call: TRBV20-1; clone_size: -; d_call: TRBD1; cdr3_length: 15; cdr3_nt: TGCAGTGCTCAGGGGGACAGGGGATTCACAGATACGCAGTATTTT; cdr3_aa: CSAQGDRGFTDTQYF
j_call: TRBJ1-2; v_call: TRBV20-1; clone_size: -; d_call: -; cdr3_length: 16; cdr3_nt: TGCAGTGCTGCTCCGGGACCGCGACTCTCTAACTATGGCTACACCTTC; cdr3_aa: CSAAPGPRLSNYGYTF